This T cell receptor beta chain was identified during a study of T cells in Graves' hyperthyroidism and ophthalmopathy. Study background: Peripheral blood was collected at initial diagnosis, before any treatment. Study findings and constraints: The model predicted ophthalmopathy a median approximately six months before onset. Most clonotypes that expanded in the thyroid above 0.001 also showed up in blood.

As concerns this clonotype: The antigen is not known.

The investigators amplified TCR beta CDR3 regions from RNA transcripts. TCR CDR3 underwent first-round RT-PCR with the HTBI primer set. TCRdb processed the multiplex PCR reads anew with MiXCR; each CDR3 protein has one entry. The sample holds about 610,000 distinct CDR3 sequences; about 14% are singletons and the top ten take about 4%. V was pared by 5 bases and J by 4 bases, with 20 bases between. Germline V lookup: CDR1 SQVTM, CDR2 ANQGSEA. The CDR3 runs to 15 residues. V is TRBV29-1 and J is TRBJ1-2, with D perhaps TRBD1 (6 bases). The sequenced sample was blood. The sequence came from a woman in her forties with Graves' ophthalmopathy. The CDR3 protein is CSVLLQGRRGYGYTF. DNA of the CDR3: TGCAGCGTTCTGCTACAGGGTAGACGAGGCTATGGCTACACCTTC.